Below, 6 T cell receptor beta chains from the same sample are listed, as sequenced in a study of cytomegalovirus exposure and HLA in healthy donors. The primer mix had 60 Vbeta and 13 Jbeta primers. Sequenced by immunoSEQ multiplex PCR; TCRdb stores in-frame clones only, minus some. Of 80,000 to 100,000 clones listed, roughly 81% were seen once; the top ten hold approximately 1.4%. Sequencing was done on a sample of PBMCs. The source is a man in his forties in good health and CMV-seronegative.

The chain links TRBV29-1 to TRBJ2-1; D is possibly TRBD1 (5 bases). The germline gives CDR1 SQVTM, CDR2 ANQGSEA. This CDR3 comprises 11 residues. The V end lost 4 bases, the J end lost 7 bases, and 8 bases lay between the germline ends. CDR3 sequence reads: CSVARGNEQFF. DNA for the CDR3: TGCAGCGTTGCAAGGGGTAATGAGCAGTTCTTC.

The chain uses TRBV28 and TRBJ2-7; D is unresolved. The V gene lost 4 bases and the J gene lost 2 bases, with 3 bases spanning the gap. The CDR3 spans 11 residues. Per germline, CDR1 MDHEN and CDR2 SYDVKM. In DNA, the CDR3 is TGTGCCAGCAGTTCTCCCTACGAGCAGTACTTC. Protein: CASSSPYEQYF. The full variable domain, completed using reference TRBV28 and TRBJ2-7, is DVKVTQSSRYLVKRTGEKVFLECVQDMDHENMFWYRQDPGLGLRLIYFSYDVKMKEKGDIPEGYSVSREKKERFSLILESASTNQTSMYLCASSSPYEQYFGPGTRLTVT.

This clone was detected once. The rearrangement joins TRBV11-2 to TRBJ2-7; D possibly corresponds to TRBD2 (6 bases). The CDR3 is 15 residues long. Trimming took 2 bases from V and 2 from J, leaving 13 bases between them. Germline V gene sequence: CDR1 SGHAT, CDR2 FQNNGV. The CDR3 region is CASSLLGGLPYEQYF. DNA for the CDR3: TGTGCCAGCAGCTTATTGGGGGGACTTCCCTACGAGCAGTACTTC.

The chain joins TRBV6-6 to TRBJ2-7; D perhaps matches TRBD2 (6 bases). Trimming cost V 0 bases and J 0 bases, with 6 bases left between them. Germline V lookup: CDR1 MNHNY, CDR2 SVGAGI (reference sequence). The CDR3 contains 14 residues. The CDR3 reads CASSYSGGSYEQYF. CDR3 DNA: TGTGCCAGCAGTTACTCGGGGGGCTCCTACGAGCAGTACTTC.

The chain carries TRBV6-1 and TRBJ1-2; no firm D call. The CDR3 covers 10 residues. Per germline, CDR1 MNHNS and CDR2 SASEGT. Trimming removed 2 bases at V and 13 bases at J, with 8 bases between. The CDR3 DNA follows: TGTGCCAGCAGTGAATTTTCTCTCACCTTC. It encodes CASSEFSLTF.

The chain carries TRBV7-7 and TRBJ1-5; no clear D gene. CDR3 length: 16 amino acids. Germline-derived CDR1 and CDR2 are SSHAT and FNYEAQ (reference sequence). The V and J ends lost 5 bases and 8 bases respectively, with 22 bases between them. CDR3 sequence (DNA): TGTGCCAGCAGCACCCAATGGGAGGCCCTCAGCGAGCCCCAGCATTTT. It is translated as CASSTQWEALSEPQHF. Full variable domain (rest looked up from reference TRBV7-7 and TRBJ1-5): GAGVSQSPRYKVTKRGQDVTLRCDPISSHATLYWYQQALGQGPEFLTYFNYEAQPDKSGLPSDRFSAERPEGSISTLTIQRTEQRDSAMYRCASSTQWEALSEPQHFGDGTRLSIL.